This passage covers 16 T cell receptor beta chains from one sample sequenced in a study of Graves' ophthalmopathy and Graves' hyperthyroidism. Amplifying from RNA transcripts, the study obtained TCR beta CDR3 regions. First-round RT-PCR with HTBI primers preceded a second-round multiplex PCR. One entry per CDR3 protein results from TCRdb running MiXCR on the multiplex PCR reads. The sample holds about 620,000 distinct CDR3 sequences, about 24% seen once. The sample was peripheral blood. Receptors were obtained from a woman aged 18-29 years with stable Graves' hyperthyroidism. Some clones in this sample may be carry-over from other donors' samples.

This clonotype was seen just once. The chain has TRBV30 and TRBJ1-1; D not certain. CDR3 size: 11 residues. Germline CDR1 GTSNPN, CDR2 SVGIG (reference sequence). V was clipped by 3 bases and J by 6 bases, with 8 bases between them. The CDR3 protein is CAWRGNSEAFF. CDR3 nucleotide sequence: TGTGCCTGGAGGGGAAACTCTGAAGCTTTCTTT.

This clonotype was seen only a few times. The gene calls are TRBV5-1 and TRBJ1-1, with a tentative D call TRBD1 (5 bases). The V end was cut by 9 bases, the J end by 5 bases, with 17 bases between. The CDR3 runs 13 residues. CDR1 and CDR2 (germline): SGHRS, YFSETQ. DNA of the CDR3: TGCGCCACCGCAAAGGGGCGCGGAACTGAAGCTTTCTTT. This gives the protein CATAKGRGTEAFF.

This sequence joins TRBV5-1 and TRBJ2-5; 9 positions agree with TRBD2. The CDR3 is made up of 16 amino acids. V shed 3 bases and J 9 bases; nucleotides not matched to a gene: 15. The V gene's germline CDR1 is SGHRS and CDR2 YFSETQ. CDR3 in amino acids: CASSSLDSGGPWAQYF. CDR3 coding DNA: TGCGCCAGCAGCTCCTTGGATAGCGGGGGTCCTTGGGCCCAGTACTTC.

The CDR3 protein is CASSPRGTVNQPQHF. For the CDR3, the DNA is TGTGCCAGCAGTCCACGAGGGACGGTGAATCAGCCCCAGCATTTT. The chain recombines TRBV12-3 or TRBV12-4 with TRBJ1-5; possibly TRBD1 for D (5 bases). The germline V and J ends were trimmed by 5 bases and 4 bases, with 15 bases remaining between them. The CDR3 sequence is 15 residues long.

The chain joins TRBV20-1 to TRBJ2-5, with D tentatively TRBD2 (5 bases). The CDR3 length is 13 residues. V lost 8 bases to trimming and J lost 2 bases, with 15 bases between them. Per germline, CDR1 DFQATT and CDR2 SNEGSKA (reference sequence). The CDR3 loop is CSTEGVGQETQYF. CDR3 DNA sequence: TGCAGTACCGAGGGAGTCGGGCAAGAGACCCAGTACTTC.

The chain couples TRBV4-2 to TRBJ2-7, with D perhaps matching TRBD1 or TRBD2 (5 bases each). Germline loops: CDR1 LGHNA, CDR2 YNFKEQ. The CDR3 extends over 14 amino acids. The ends were cut back, 1 base at V and 3 bases at J, with 10 bases in the middle. The CDR3 DNA reads TGTGCCAGCAGCCAAGCGGGGCCTAACTACGAGCAGTACTTC. It translates to CASSQAGPNYEQYF.

This clonotype was observed many times. The V call is TRBV28, the J call TRBJ2-5; D remains ambiguous. The CDR3 extends over 13 amino acids. V lost 6 bases and J lost 1, with 9 bases in between. Germline V gene sequence: CDR1 MDHEN, CDR2 SYDVKM. CDR3 coding DNA: TGTGCCAGCAGCCGGACCGCCCAAGAGACCCAGTACTTC. It codes for CASSRTAQETQYF.

This clonotype was seen repeatedly, ten times or more. V gene TRBV20-1 combines with J gene TRBJ1-1; possible D gene TRBD1, 6 bases. Trimming removed 5 bases at V and 3 bases at J, with 13 bases between. Germline CDR1 reads DFQATT; CDR2 reads SNEGSKA (reference sequence). This CDR3 has 13 amino acids. CDR3 amino acids: CSAPGESDTEAFF. CDR3 DNA sequence: TGCAGTGCTCCAGGGGAATCGGACACTGAAGCTTTCTTT.

This clonotype has only a few counts. The chain is built from TRBV5-1 and TRBJ1-1; 8 nucleotides match TRBD1. The CDR3 covers 17 residues. Losses at the gene ends were 0 bases for V and 7 bases for J; bases not matched to a gene: 14. Germline CDR1 reads SGHRS; CDR2 reads YFSETQ. CDR3 DNA sequence: TGCGCCAGCAGCTTGGGTCCAGGGGGCGGGATGTATGGTGAAGCTTTCTTT. This sequence encodes CASSLGPGGGMYGEAFF.

The sample holds many counts of this clonotype. The rearrangement uses TRBV12-3 or TRBV12-4 and TRBJ1-5; no clear D. There are 13 residues in the CDR3. The V and J ends lost 3 bases and 5 bases respectively, with 8 bases between them. The CDR3 DNA is TGTGCCAGCAGTTTCCCCGGAGATCAGCCCCAGCATTTT. Amino acid sequence: CASSFPGDQPQHF.

A few counts support this clonotype. V gene TRBV6-5 combines with J gene TRBJ1-2; D not certain. From germline, CDR1 is MNHEY and CDR2 SVGAGI. The V gene lost 2 bases and the J gene lost 0 bases, with 10 bases spanning the gap. This CDR3 contains 15 residues. CDR3 nucleotides: TGTGCCAGCAGTTACCGGACTACATCTAACTATGGCTACACCTTC. It yields the protein CASSYRTTSNYGYTF.

This clonotype was counted at least ten times. The J gene is TRBJ1-2, the V gene TRBV18; perhaps TRBD1 as D (6 bases). Per the germline V gene, CDR1 is KGHSH and CDR2 is LQKENI. V gave up 8 bases and J gave up 8 bases, with 18 bases separating them. The CDR3 covers 13 residues. Here the CDR3 DNA reads TGTGCCAGCGGACTGGGGACATCCGCAGGCTACACCTTC. As protein: CASGLGTSAGYTF.

The V gene is TRBV20-1, the J gene TRBJ1-1; D may be TRBD1 (5 bases). Trimming removed 0 bases from V and 1 base from J, with 12 bases in between. CDR1 is DFQATT, CDR2 SNEGSKA, per germline (reference sequence). This CDR3 is built from 15 residues. In nucleotides, the CDR3 is TGCAGTGCTAGAGATCCTGGGACGGAGAACACTGAAGCTTTCTTT. Its protein product is CSARDPGTENTEAFF.

The chain recombines TRBV7-2 with TRBJ2-7, with TRBD1 identical over 7 bases. The V segment lost 3 bases and the J segment 5 bases; nucleotides outside the gene matches: 4. Germline assignment: CDR1 SGHTA and CDR2 FQGNSA. This CDR3 contains 13 residues. This CDR3 reads CASSFRDSHEQYF. The CDR3, as DNA: TGTGCCAGCAGCTTCCGGGACAGCCACGAGCAGTACTTC. Full variable domain (remainder filled in from reference TRBV7-2 and TRBJ2-7): GAGVSQSPSNKVTEKGKDVELRCDPISGHTALYWYRQSLGQGLEFLIYFQGNSAPDKSGLPSDRFSAERTGGSVSTLTIQRTQQEDSAVYLCASSFRDSHEQYFGPGTRLTVT.

The chain couples TRBV3-1 to TRBJ2-6, with D hard to call. The CDR3 runs to 17 residues. The germline CDR1 and CDR2 sequences are LGHDT and YNNKEL (reference sequence). V lost 0 bases and J 2 bases, leaving 11 bases between the germline ends. As DNA, the CDR3 is TGTGCCAGCAGCCAAGATCATGGGAAAGCTGGGGCCAACGTCCTGACTTTC. Amino acid sequence: CASSQDHGKAGANVLTF.

As to this clonotype: Since a much larger clone is just one base distant, this may be a read error. V gene TRBV12-3 or TRBV12-4 combines with J gene TRBJ1-6; D call uncertain. The CDR3 extends over 15 amino acids. CDR3 nucleotide sequence: TGTGCCAGCTCCGAAGGCAACACCTATTATTCACCCCTCCACTTT. Its translation is CASSEGNTYYSPLHF.